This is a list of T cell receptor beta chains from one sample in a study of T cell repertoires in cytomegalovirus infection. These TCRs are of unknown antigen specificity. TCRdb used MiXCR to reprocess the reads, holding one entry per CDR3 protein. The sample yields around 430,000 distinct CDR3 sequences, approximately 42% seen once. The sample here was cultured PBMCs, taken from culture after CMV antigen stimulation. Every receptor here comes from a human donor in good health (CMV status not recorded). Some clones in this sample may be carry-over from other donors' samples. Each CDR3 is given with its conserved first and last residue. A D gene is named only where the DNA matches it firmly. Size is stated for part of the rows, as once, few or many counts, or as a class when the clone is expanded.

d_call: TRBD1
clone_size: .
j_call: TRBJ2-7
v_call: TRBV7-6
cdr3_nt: TGTGCCAGCAGCTCTCAACCCGACAGGGTCGACTACGAGCAGTACTTC
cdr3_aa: CASSSQPDRVDYEQYF

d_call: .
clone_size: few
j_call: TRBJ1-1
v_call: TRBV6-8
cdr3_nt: TGTGCCAGCAGTTACGGGAGGCCGGGACACAAAGGGGGGAACACTGAAGCTTTCTTT
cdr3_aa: CASSYGRPGHKGGNTEAFF

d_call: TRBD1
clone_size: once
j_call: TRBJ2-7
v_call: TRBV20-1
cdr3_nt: TGCAGTGCTCCGGGACAGTTTAGCTCCTACGAGCAGTACTTC
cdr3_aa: CSAPGQFSSYEQYF

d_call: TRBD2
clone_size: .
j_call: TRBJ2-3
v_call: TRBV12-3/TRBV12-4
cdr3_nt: TGTGCCAGCAGTCCGGTGGTAGCGGGAACAGATACGCAGTATTTT
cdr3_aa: CASSPVVAGTDTQYF

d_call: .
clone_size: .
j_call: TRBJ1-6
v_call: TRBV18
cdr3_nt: TGTGCCAGCTCACCGAGCGGCGGAAATTCACCCCTCCACTTT
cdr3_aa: CASSPSGGNSPLHF

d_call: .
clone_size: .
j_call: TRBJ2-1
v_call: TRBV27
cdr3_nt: TGTGCCAGCAGTCTCCGGGACCCTGGGAATGAGCAGTTCTTC
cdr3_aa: CASSLRDPGNEQFF

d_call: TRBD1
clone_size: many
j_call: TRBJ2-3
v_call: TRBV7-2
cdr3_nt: TGTGCCAGCAGCCGACAGGGGGATACGCAGTATTTT
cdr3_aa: CASSRQGDTQYF

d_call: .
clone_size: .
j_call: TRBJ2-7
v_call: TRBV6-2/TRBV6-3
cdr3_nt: TGTGCCAGCAGTTTACTACGCCGGGACCGAACCTACGAGCAGTACTTC
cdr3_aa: CASSLLRRDRTYEQYF

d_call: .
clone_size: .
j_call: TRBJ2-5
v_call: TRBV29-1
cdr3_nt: TGCAGCGTTGAATCGCCAGACATCCAAGAGACCCAGTACTTC
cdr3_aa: CSVESPDIQETQYF

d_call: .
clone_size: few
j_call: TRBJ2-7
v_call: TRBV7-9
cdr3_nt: TGTGCCAGCAGCCAGGACATCCTCCGGGACGAGCAGTACTTC
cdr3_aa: CASSQDILRDEQYF

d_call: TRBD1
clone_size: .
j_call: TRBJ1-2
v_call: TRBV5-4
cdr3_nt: TGTGCCAGCAGCTTACAGGGGAGAAGCTATGGCTACACCTTC
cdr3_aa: CASSLQGRSYGYTF

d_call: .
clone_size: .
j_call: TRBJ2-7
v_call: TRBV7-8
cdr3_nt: TGTGCCAGCAGCTCCAGGGAATACTCCTACGAGCAGTACTTC
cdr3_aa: CASSSREYSYEQYF

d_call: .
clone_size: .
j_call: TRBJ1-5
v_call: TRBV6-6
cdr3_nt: TGTGCCAGCAGTTACGTGGCAGGCGGGGGGGATCAGCCCCAGCATTTT
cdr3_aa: CASSYVAGGGDQPQHF

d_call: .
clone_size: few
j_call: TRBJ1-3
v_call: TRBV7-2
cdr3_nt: TGTGCCAGCAGCTTAGTGCCTGAGTCTGGAAACACCATATATTTT
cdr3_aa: CASSLVPESGNTIYF

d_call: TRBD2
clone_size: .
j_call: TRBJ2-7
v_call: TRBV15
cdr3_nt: TGTGCCACCAGCAGAGATGGTAGCGGGAGGACCTACGAGCAGTACTTC
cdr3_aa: CATSRDGSGRTYEQYF

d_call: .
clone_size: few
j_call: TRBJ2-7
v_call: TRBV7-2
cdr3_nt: TGTGCCAGCAGCCCACATGGCCAAGTGTGGGAGCAGTACTTC
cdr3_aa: CASSPHGQVWEQYF

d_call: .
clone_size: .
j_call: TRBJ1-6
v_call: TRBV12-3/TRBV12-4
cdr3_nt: TGTGCCAGCAGCTCCCCCTCGGGGCAGCTCCTTTATTCACCCCTCCACTTT
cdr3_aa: CASSSPSGQLLYSPLHF

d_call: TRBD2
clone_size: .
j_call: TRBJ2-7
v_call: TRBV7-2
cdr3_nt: TGTGCCAGCAACCAGCCTAGCGGGGGGGCCTTCCACGAGCAGTACTTC
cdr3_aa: CASNQPSGGAFHEQYF

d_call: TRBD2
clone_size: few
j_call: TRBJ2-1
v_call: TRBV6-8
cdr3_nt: TGTGCCATTTCGCGGGGGGCCCGGAATGAGCAGTTCTTC
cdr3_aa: CAISRGARNEQFF

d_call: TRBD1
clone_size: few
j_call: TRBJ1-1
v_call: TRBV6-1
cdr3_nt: TGTGCCAGCAGTTTGACCGGGACAGGACCTGAAGCTTTCTTT
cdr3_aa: CASSLTGTGPEAFF

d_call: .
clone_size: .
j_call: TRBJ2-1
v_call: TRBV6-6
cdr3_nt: TGTGCCAGCAGTTACTTGGTCGGTACCTACAATGAGCAGTTCTTC
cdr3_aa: CASSYLVGTYNEQFF

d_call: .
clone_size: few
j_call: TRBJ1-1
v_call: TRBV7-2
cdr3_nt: TGTGCCAGCAGCCCGGGCTTAGGAGGGAACACTGAAGCTTTCTTT
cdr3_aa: CASSPGLGGNTEAFF

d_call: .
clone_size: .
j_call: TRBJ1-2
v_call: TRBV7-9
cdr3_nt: TGTGCCAGCACCCCCTCACTCCATCGTTCTGGGAGACAGAAGTCTAACTATGGCTACACCTTC
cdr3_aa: CASTPSLHRSGRQKSNYGYTF

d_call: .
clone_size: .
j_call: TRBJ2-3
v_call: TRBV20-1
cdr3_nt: TGCAGTGCTAGGCTCCCGGGGGGCGAGGGAGATACGCAGTATTTT
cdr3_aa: CSARLPGGEGDTQYF

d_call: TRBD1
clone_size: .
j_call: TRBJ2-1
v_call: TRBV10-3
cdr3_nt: TGTGCCACCTACGGACAGGAGTACAATGAGCAGTTCTTC
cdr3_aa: CATYGQEYNEQFF